This T cell receptor beta chain was identified in a study of blood T cell repertoires in COVID-19. Study context: The samples span acute and convalescent COVID-19 from the United States, Italy and Spain. T cells, B-cell-depleted T cells, or PBMCs provided the cDNA or gDNA that served as material.

Authors' processing steps: Using reference gene primer amplification, nucleated cell counts were estimated. Produced via immunoSEQ multiplex PCR; TCRdb's table is partial and in-frame only. V, J and clone size are taken as reported in that table, and D and trimming were inferred from the DNA itself. There are approximately 300,000 clones in the sample; 75% to 90% occur only once, and about 2.5% lies in the top ten. J gave up 2 bases and V 5 bases, and 14 bases lay outside the gene matches. The CDR3 contains 19 residues. Germline CDR1 and CDR2: SGHVS and FNYEAQ. The sample was peripheral blood. This TCR came from a man aged 18 to 30 with active or convalescent COVID-19. V usage is TRBV7-6 and J usage is TRBJ2-1, with 11 bases matching TRBD2. The CDR3 DNA sequence: TGTGCCAGCAGCCTATCCGGGACTAGCGGCCGGGCCCCCTACAATGAGCAGTTCTTC. This sequence encodes CASSLSGTSGRAPYNEQFF.